This T cell receptor (beta chain) was sequenced in a study of blood T cell repertoires in COVID-19. Study-level background: Acute-phase and convalescent COVID-19 samples originated in the United States, Italy and Spain. The analysed material was cDNA or gDNA that came from T cells, B-cell-depleted T cells, or PBMCs.

V was clipped by 1 base and J by 4 bases, with 9 bases between them. From germline, CDR1 is GTSNPN and CDR2 SVGIG (reference sequence). The CDR3 runs to 13 residues. Original processing methods: Nucleated cell counts were estimated from reference gene primer amplification. TCRdb's table, derived via immunoSEQ multiplex PCR, lists solely in-frame clones and lacks some. For V, J and clone size, that table is used; D and trimming come from the DNA. Of fewer than 25,000 clones in the sample, approximately 90% were seen once. This sequence joins TRBV30 and TRBJ2-3; unclear D gene. The clonotype originates from a woman over 75 with active COVID-19. Material for sequencing was peripheral blood. The CDR3 sequence: CAWSGVIPDTQYF. The CDR3 bases are TGTGCCTGGAGTGGAGTGATCCCAGATACGCAGTATTTT.